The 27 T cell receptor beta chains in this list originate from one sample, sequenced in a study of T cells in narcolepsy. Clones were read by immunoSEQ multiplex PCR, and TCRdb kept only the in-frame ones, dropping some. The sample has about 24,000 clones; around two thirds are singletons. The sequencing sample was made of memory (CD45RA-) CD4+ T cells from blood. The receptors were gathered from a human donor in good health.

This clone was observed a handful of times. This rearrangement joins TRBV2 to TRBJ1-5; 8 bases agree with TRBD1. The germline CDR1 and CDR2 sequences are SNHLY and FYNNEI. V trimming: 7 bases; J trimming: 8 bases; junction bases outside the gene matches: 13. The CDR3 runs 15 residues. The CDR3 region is CASNGQGLGREPQHF. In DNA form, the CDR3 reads TGTGCCAGCAACGGACAGGGATTGGGGAGGGAGCCCCAGCATTTT.

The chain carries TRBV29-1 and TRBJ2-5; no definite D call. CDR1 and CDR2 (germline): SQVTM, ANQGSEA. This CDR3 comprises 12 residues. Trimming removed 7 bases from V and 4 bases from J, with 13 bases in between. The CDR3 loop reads CSGSASPETQYF. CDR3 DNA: TGCAGCGGGAGTGCGAGTCCAGAGACCCAGTACTTC.

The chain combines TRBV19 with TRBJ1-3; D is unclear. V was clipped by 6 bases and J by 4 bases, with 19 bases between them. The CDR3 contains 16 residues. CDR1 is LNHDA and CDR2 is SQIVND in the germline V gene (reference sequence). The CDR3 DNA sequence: TGTGCCAGTAGGCCGCAGAGAGGGATAGGAGGAAACACCATATATTTT. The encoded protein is CASRPQRGIGGNTIYF.

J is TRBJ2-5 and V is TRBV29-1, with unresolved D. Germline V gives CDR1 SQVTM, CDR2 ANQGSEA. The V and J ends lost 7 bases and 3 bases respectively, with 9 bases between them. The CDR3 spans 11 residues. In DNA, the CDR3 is TGCAGCGCTACCCCCAAAGAGACCCAGTACTTC. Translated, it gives CSATPKETQYF.

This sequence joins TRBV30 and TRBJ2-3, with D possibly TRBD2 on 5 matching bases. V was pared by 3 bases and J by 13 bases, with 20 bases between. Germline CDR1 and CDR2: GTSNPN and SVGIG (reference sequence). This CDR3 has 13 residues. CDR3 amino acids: CAWRRAAVPRKYF. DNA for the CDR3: TGTGCCTGGAGAAGAGCGGCAGTACCGAGGAAGTATTTT. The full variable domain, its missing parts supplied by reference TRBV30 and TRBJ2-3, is SQTIHQWPATLVQPVGSPLSLECTVEGTSNPNLYWYRQAAGRGLQLLFYSVGIGQISSEVPQNLSASRPQDRQFILSSKKLLLSDSGFYLCAWRRAAVPRKYFGPGTRLTVL.

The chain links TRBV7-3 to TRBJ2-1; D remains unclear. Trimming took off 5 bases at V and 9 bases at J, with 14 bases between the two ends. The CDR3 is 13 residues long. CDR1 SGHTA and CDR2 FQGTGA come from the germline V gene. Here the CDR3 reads CASSPTSVGEQFF. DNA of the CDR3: TGTGCCAGCAGCCCGACGTCAGTGGGTGAGCAGTTCTTC.

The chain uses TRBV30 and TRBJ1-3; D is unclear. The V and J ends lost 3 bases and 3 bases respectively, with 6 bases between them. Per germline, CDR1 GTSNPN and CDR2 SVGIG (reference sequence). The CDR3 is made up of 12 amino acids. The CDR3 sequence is CAWRRDGNTIYF. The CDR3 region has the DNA TGTGCCTGGAGACGGGATGGAAACACCATATATTTT.

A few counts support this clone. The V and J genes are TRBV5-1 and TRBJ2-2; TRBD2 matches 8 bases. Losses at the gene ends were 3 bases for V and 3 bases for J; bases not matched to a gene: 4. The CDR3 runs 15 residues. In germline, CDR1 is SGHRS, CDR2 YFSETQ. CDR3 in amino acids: CASSWDSGDTGELFF. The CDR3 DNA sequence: TGCGCCAGCAGCTGGGATAGCGGGGACACCGGGGAGCTGTTTTTT. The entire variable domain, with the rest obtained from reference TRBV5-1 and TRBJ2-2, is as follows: KAGVTQTPRYLIKTRGQQVTLSCSPISGHRSVSWYQQTPGQGLQFLFEYFSETQRNKGNFPGRFSGRQFSNSRSEMNVSTLELGDSALYLCASSWDSGDTGELFFGEGSRLTVL.

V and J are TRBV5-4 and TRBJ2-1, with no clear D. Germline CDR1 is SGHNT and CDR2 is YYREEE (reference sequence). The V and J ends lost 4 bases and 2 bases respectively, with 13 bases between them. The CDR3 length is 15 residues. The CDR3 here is CASSPPLGTYNEQFF. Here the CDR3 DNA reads TGTGCCAGCAGCCCTCCGCTGGGGACCTACAATGAGCAGTTCTTC.

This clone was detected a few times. The CDR3 nucleotides are TGTGCCATCAGGGAGGCGGATGAGCAGTTCTTC. Amino acid sequence: CAIREADEQFF. V usage is TRBV10-3 and J usage is TRBJ2-1; tentatively, D is TRBD2 (5 bases). V lost 6 bases and J lost 8, with 8 bases in between. CDR1 is ENHRY and CDR2 is SYGVKD in the germline V gene. The CDR3 sequence is 11 residues long.

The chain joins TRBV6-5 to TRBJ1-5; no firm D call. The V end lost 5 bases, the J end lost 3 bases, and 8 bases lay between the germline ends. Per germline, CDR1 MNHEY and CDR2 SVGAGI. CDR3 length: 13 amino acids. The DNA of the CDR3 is TGTGCCAGCAGTGTTGACCTCAATCAGCCCCAGCATTTT. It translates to CASSVDLNQPQHF.

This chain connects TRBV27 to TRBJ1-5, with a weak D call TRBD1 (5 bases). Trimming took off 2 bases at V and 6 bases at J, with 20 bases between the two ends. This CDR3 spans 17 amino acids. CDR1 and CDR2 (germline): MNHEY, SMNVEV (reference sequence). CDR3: CASSLMAGPQVGQPQHF. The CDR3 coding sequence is TGTGCCAGCAGTTTAATGGCAGGGCCCCAGGTTGGTCAGCCCCAGCATTTT.

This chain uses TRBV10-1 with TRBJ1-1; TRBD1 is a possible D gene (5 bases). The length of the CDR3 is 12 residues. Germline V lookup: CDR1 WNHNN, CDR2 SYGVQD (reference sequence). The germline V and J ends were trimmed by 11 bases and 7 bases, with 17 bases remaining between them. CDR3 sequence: CAAGGTKGEAFF. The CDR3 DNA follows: TGCGCCGCCGGAGGGACTAAAGGTGAAGCTTTCTTT.

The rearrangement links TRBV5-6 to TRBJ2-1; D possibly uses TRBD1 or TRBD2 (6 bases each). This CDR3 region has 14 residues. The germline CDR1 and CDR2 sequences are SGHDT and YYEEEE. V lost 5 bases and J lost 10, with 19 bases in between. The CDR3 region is CASRYGQYGGEQFF. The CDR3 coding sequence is TGTGCCAGCAGGTATGGACAGTACGGAGGGGAGCAGTTCTTC. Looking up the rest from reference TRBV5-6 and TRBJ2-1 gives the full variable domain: DAGVTQSPTHLIKTRGQQVTLRCSPKSGHDTVSWYQQALGQGPQFIFQYYEEEERQRGNFPDRFSGHQFPNYSSELNVNALLLGDSALYLCASRYGQYGGEQFFGPGTRLTVL.

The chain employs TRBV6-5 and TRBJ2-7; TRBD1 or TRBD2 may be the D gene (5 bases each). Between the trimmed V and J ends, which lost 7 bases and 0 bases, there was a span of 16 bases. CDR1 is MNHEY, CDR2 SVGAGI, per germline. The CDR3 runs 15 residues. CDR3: CASTRTGPSSYEQYF. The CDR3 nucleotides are TGTGCCAGCACCCGAACGGGGCCCAGCTCCTACGAGCAGTACTTC.

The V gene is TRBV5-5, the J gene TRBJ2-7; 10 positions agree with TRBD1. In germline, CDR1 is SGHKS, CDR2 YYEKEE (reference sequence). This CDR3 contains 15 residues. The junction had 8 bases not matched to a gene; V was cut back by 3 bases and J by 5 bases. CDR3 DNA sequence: TGTGCCAGCAGCTCGACCGGGACAGGGGTTAACGAGCAGTACTTC. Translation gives CASSSTGTGVNEQYF.

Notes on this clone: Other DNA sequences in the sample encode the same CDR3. The CDR3 bases are TGTGCCAGCAGCTTACAGGGAATAGGTGAAAAACTGTTTTTT. Residues: CASSLQGIGEKLFF. The chain employs TRBV5-6 and TRBJ1-4; D is perhaps TRBD1 (6 bases). V lost 2 bases and J 7 bases, leaving 12 bases between the germline ends. CDR3 size: 14 residues. Per germline, CDR1 SGHDT and CDR2 YYEEEE.

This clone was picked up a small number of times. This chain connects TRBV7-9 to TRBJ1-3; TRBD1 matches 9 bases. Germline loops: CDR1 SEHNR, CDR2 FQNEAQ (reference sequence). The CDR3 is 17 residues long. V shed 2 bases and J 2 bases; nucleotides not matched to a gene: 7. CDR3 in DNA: TGTGCCAGCAGCTTACTTCTGGGACAGGGAGCTGGAAACACCATATATTTT. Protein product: CASSLLLGQGAGNTIYF.

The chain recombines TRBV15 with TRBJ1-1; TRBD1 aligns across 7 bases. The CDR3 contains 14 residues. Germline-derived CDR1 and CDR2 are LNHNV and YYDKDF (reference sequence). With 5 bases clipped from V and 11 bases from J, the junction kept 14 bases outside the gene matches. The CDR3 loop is CATSPRQGPSGAFF. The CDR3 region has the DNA TGTGCCACCAGCCCTAGACAGGGCCCATCGGGGGCTTTCTTT.

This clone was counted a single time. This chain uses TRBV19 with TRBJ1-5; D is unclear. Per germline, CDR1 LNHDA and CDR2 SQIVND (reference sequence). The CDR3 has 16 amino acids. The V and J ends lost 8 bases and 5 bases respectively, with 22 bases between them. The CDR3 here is CASRRFVGTKDQPQHF. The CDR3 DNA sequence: TGTGCCAGTCGCAGGTTTGTAGGCACCAAAGATCAGCCCCAGCATTTT.

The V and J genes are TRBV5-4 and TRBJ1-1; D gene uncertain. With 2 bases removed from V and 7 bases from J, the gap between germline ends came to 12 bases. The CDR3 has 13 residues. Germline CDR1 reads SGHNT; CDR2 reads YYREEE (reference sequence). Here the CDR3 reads CASSFVMGGEAFF. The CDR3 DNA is TGTGCCAGCAGCTTCGTAATGGGAGGTGAAGCTTTCTTT.

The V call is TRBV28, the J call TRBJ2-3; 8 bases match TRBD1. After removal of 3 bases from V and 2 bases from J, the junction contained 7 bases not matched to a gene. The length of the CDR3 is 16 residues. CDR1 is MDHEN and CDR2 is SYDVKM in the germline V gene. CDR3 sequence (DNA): TGTGCCAGCAGTTTTGACGGGACAGGATTCACAGATACGCAGTATTTT. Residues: CASSFDGTGFTDTQYF.

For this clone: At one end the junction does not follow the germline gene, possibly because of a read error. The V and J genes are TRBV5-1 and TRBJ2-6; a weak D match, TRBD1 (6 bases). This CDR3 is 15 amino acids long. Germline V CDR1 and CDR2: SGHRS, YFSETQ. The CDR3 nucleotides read TGCGCCCGCAGCGCGGACAGCTCTGGGGCCAACGTCCTGACTTTC. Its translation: CARSADSSGANVLTF.

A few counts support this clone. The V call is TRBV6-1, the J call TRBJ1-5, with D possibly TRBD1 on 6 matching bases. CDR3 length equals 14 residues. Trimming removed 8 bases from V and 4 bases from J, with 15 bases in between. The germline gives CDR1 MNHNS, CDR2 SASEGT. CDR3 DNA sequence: TGTGCCAGCTGCTACAGGGTGGGAAATCAGCCCCAGCATTTT. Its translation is CASCYRVGNQPQHF.

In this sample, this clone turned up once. The CDR3 loop is CASSYVGGNNEQFF. Written as DNA, the CDR3 is TGTGCCAGCAGTTACGTGGGGGGGAACAATGAGCAGTTCTTC. V is TRBV6-6 and J is TRBJ2-1; 7 nucleotides line up with TRBD2. V lost 2 bases, J lost 5 bases, and 3 bases stayed unmatched. The CDR3 runs 14 residues. From germline, CDR1 is MNHNY and CDR2 SVGAGI (reference sequence).

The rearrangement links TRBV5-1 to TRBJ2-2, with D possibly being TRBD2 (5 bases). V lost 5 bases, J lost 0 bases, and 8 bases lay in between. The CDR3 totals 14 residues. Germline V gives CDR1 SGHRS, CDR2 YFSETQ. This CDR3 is CASSVGANTGELFF. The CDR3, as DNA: TGCGCCAGCAGTGTCGGGGCGAACACCGGGGAGCTGTTTTTT.

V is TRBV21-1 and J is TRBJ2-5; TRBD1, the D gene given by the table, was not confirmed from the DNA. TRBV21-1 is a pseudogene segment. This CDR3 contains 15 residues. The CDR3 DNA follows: TGTGCCAGCGAACATTGTCCAGAAGGGGAAGAGACCCAGTACTTC. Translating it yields CASEHCPEGEETQYF.